Below are 30 T cell receptor beta chains sequenced from a single sample in a study of cytomegalovirus exposure and HLA in healthy donors. Repertoires were generated with immunoSEQ multiplex PCR, while TCRdb's copy carries only in-frame clones and drops some. This table has under 250,000 clones, roughly 84% appearing once. Sequences were obtained from PBMCs. These receptors were collected from a woman aged 18-30 years in good health and CMV-seropositive.

The V and J genes are TRBV19 and TRBJ2-1; TRBD2 matches at 9 bases. This CDR3 spans 15 amino acids. Per germline, CDR1 LNHDA and CDR2 SQIVND (reference sequence). V lost 7 bases to trimming and J lost 2 bases; unmatched junction nucleotides: 6. CDR3 amino acids: CASIPVAGAYNEQFF. The DNA of the CDR3 is TGTGCCAGTATCCCCGTAGCGGGAGCCTACAATGAGCAGTTCTTC.

The rearrangement links TRBV7-3 to TRBJ2-1; 8 bases line up with TRBD1. V shed 4 bases and J 5 bases; nucleotides not matched to a gene: 4. This CDR3 comprises 14 residues. Germline CDR1 SGHTA, CDR2 FQGTGA. The CDR3 reads CASSYQGADNEQFF. The CDR3 bases are TGTGCCAGCAGCTACCAGGGGGCCGACAATGAGCAGTTCTTC.

The gene calls are TRBV27 and TRBJ2-1; 11 positions match TRBD2. Germline CDR1 and CDR2: MNHEY and SMNVEV (reference sequence). The CDR3 covers 14 residues. The ends lost 6 bases at V and 9 bases at J; junction bases unmatched: 7. CDR3 protein: CASRIAGGPIEQFF. Written as DNA, the CDR3 is TGTGCCAGCAGAATAGCGGGAGGGCCTATTGAGCAGTTCTTC.

This clone appeared a few times. This chain links TRBV4-2 with TRBJ2-1; 8 nucleotides line up with TRBD2. V shed 0 bases, J shed 4 bases, and the junction held 2 bases outside the gene matches. This CDR3 spans 15 amino acids. Per germline, CDR1 LGHNA and CDR2 YNFKEQ. The CDR3 here is CASSQDREGYNEQFF. CDR3 nucleotides: TGTGCCAGCAGCCAAGATCGGGAGGGATACAATGAGCAGTTCTTC.

This chain uses TRBV27 with TRBJ2-7, with 7 bases lining up with TRBD1. Trimming removed 4 bases from V and 11 bases from J; junction bases left unmatched: 8. The CDR3 runs to 12 residues. From germline, CDR1 is MNHEY and CDR2 SMNVEV (reference sequence). The CDR3 here is CASSSPTGSKYF. CDR3 DNA: TGTGCCAGCAGTTCACCGACAGGGTCTAAGTACTTC.

This chain uses TRBV19 with TRBJ1-3; unclear D gene. Germline CDR1 reads LNHDA; CDR2 reads SQIVND (reference sequence). V was clipped by 0 bases and J by 1 base, with 7 bases between them. The CDR3 sequence is 15 residues long. In nucleotides, the CDR3 is TGTGCCAGTAGTATAGATCGGGATTCTGGAAACACCATATATTTT. Translated, it gives CASSIDRDSGNTIYF. The full variable domain, with the rest looked up from reference TRBV19 and TRBJ1-3, is DGGITQSPKYLFRKEGQNVTLSCEQNLNHDAMYWYRQDPGQGLRLIYYSQIVNDFQKGDIAEGYSVSREKKESFPLTVTSAQKNPTAFYLCASSIDRDSGNTIYFGEGSWLTVV.

The V call is TRBV10-3, the J call TRBJ1-2; 8 nucleotides align to TRBD1. V trimming: 8 bases; J trimming: 6 bases; junction bases outside the gene matches: 11. Per germline, CDR1 ENHRY and CDR2 SYGVKD. The CDR3 is 14 amino acids. In nucleotides, the CDR3 is TGTGCCATCGGTAGGGGACAGGCCGGGGATGGCTACACCTTC. Translation: CAIGRGQAGDGYTF.

The DNA of the CDR3 is TGTGCCAGCAGTCTTCAGGGGTCCCCCAATCAGCCCCAGCATTTT. Translating it yields CASSLQGSPNQPQHF. The chain couples TRBV7-9 to TRBJ1-5; D perhaps matches TRBD1 (6 bases). Trimming took off 6 bases at V and 3 bases at J, with 15 bases between the two ends. Germline V gene data show CDR1 as SEHNR and CDR2 as FQNEAQ (reference sequence). CDR3 length: 15 residues.

This sequence joins TRBV13 and TRBJ2-5, with D possibly being TRBD1 (6 bases). This CDR3 spans 15 amino acids. The germline CDR1 and CDR2 sequences are PRHDT and FYEKMQ (reference sequence). Trimming removed 5 bases from V and 5 bases from J, with 18 bases in between. The CDR3, as DNA: TGTGCCAGCAGCCCAACAGGGAGTGTAGGCGAGACCCAGTACTTC. Its protein is CASSPTGSVGETQYF.

In DNA form, the CDR3 reads TGTGCCAGCAGCTTGGGTCTAGCACGCTACGAGCAGTACTTC. It translates to CASSLGLARYEQYF. V usage is TRBV5-6 and J usage is TRBJ2-7, with D possibly matching TRBD2 (5 bases). This CDR3 spans 14 amino acids. Trimming cost V 0 bases and J 3 bases, with 10 bases left between them. Germline lookup yields CDR1 SGHDT and CDR2 YYEEEE.

V and J are TRBV6-4 and TRBJ2-1, with D possibly TRBD2 on 6 matching bases. The CDR3 loop spans 13 amino acids. CDR1 and CDR2 from the germline V gene are MRHNA and SNTAGT. V was shortened by 8 bases and J by 7 bases, with 15 bases between the two germline ends. CDR3 in DNA: TGTGCCAGCGCGACGGGAGCTCGGAATGAGCAGTTCTTC. Translating it yields CASATGARNEQFF.

The chain joins TRBV30 to TRBJ2-3, with 8 bases that match TRBD1. Germline trimming cut 5 bases from V and 5 bases from J; bases unmatched to any gene: 9. The CDR3 consists of 14 residues. Germline CDR1 reads GTSNPN; CDR2 reads SVGIG (reference sequence). CDR3 DNA sequence: TGTGCCTGGCTTACTGGGACAGGCAAAGATACGCAGTATTTT. Translating it yields CAWLTGTGKDTQYF.

The rearrangement uses TRBV9 and TRBJ2-1; 10 bases agree with TRBD2. CDR1 and CDR2 from the germline V gene are SGDLS and YYNGEE. The J segment lost 7 bases and the V segment lost 0 bases, leaving 7 bases of the junction unmatched. The CDR3 runs 16 residues. This CDR3 is CASSVGSPSGSNEQFF. The CDR3 bases are TGTGCCAGCAGCGTAGGATCGCCTAGCGGGAGTAATGAGCAGTTCTTC. The entire variable domain, with the rest obtained from reference TRBV9 and TRBJ2-1, is as follows: DSGVTQTPKHLITATGQRVTLRCSPRSGDLSVYWYQQSLDQGLQFLIQYYNGEERAKGNILERFSAQQFPDLHSELNLSSLELGDSALYFCASSVGSPSGSNEQFFGPGTRLTVL.

The J gene is TRBJ2-7, the V gene TRBV19, with 7 bases fitting TRBD1. The CDR3 contains 15 residues. V shed 5 bases, J shed 2 bases, and the junction held 9 bases outside the gene matches. Per germline, CDR1 LNHDA and CDR2 SQIVND (reference sequence). Written as DNA, the CDR3 is TGTGCCAGTAGTGTTACGACAGGGAAGACCTACGAGCAGTACTTC. Protein: CASSVTTGKTYEQYF.

In DNA form, the CDR3 reads TGTGCCAGCACGAACGGACAGGGGGCAAGTTGGTACTTC. It encodes CASTNGQGASWYF. The V call is TRBV28, the J call TRBJ2-7, with 11 bases matching TRBD1. Germline-derived CDR1 and CDR2 are MDHEN and SYDVKM. This CDR3 has 13 amino acids. V shed 7 bases, J shed 12 bases, and the junction held 11 bases outside the gene matches.

This chain links TRBV6-1 with TRBJ2-7; D remains ambiguous. This CDR3 is built from 15 residues. Looked up from germline, CDR1 is MNHNS and CDR2 is SASEGT. V was shortened by 1 base and J by 0 bases, with 10 bases between the two germline ends. The CDR3 region is CASSEGTDSSYEQYF. The CDR3 bases are TGTGCCAGCAGTGAAGGAACTGATAGCTCCTACGAGCAGTACTTC.

The genes are TRBV6-5 and TRBJ2-7; no reliable D call. This CDR3 spans 15 amino acids. V lost 6 bases and J 0 bases, leaving 15 bases between the germline ends. Germline CDR1 is MNHEY and CDR2 is SVGAGI. The CDR3 loop reads CASRTRPTGSYEQYF. In nucleotides, the CDR3 is TGTGCCAGCAGGACCAGACCTACGGGCTCCTACGAGCAGTACTTC.

This clone came up a few times. V usage is TRBV19 and J usage is TRBJ2-7; tentatively, D is TRBD1 (6 bases). Trimming took off 8 bases at V and 5 bases at J, with 19 bases between the two ends. CDR1 and CDR2 from the germline V gene are LNHDA and SQIVND (reference sequence). The CDR3 totals 14 residues. In DNA, the CDR3 is TGTGCCAGTCGCCACGGGACATCCGCCGACGAGCAGTACTTC. Translating gives CASRHGTSADEQYF.

The chain joins TRBV28 to TRBJ2-7, with 9 positions matching TRBD1. Trimming removed 5 bases from V and 6 bases from J; junction bases left unmatched: 8. The CDR3 is 14 amino acids. From germline, CDR1 is MDHEN and CDR2 SYDVKM. CDR3: CASSGGQGSREQYF. CDR3 coding DNA: TGTGCCAGCAGTGGGGGACAGGGTTCCCGCGAGCAGTACTTC.

This clone was detected only a few times. V and J are TRBV19 and TRBJ2-2; TRBD2 might be the D (6 bases). V was shortened by 3 bases and J by 3 bases, with 17 bases between the two germline ends. Germline CDR1 reads LNHDA; CDR2 reads SQIVND (reference sequence). This CDR3 has 17 residues. The CDR3 loop is CASSIGSLLADTGELFF. The DNA of the CDR3 is TGTGCCAGTAGTATTGGGAGTTTACTAGCCGACACCGGGGAGCTGTTTTTT.

The genes are TRBV7-2 and TRBJ2-1; 7 bases map to TRBD2. The ends lost 6 bases at V and 9 bases at J; junction bases unmatched: 11. This CDR3 is 14 amino acids long. CDR1 is SGHTA and CDR2 is FQGNSA in the germline V gene. The CDR3 spells CASRSLAEAVEQFF. The CDR3 coding sequence is TGTGCCAGCAGGTCTCTAGCGGAAGCAGTTGAGCAGTTCTTC.

The rearrangement uses TRBV7-9 and TRBJ2-7; 11 nucleotides agree with TRBD2. V was pared by 3 bases and J by 5 bases, with 6 bases of the junction left unmatched. The CDR3 contains 15 residues. Per germline, CDR1 SEHNR and CDR2 FQNEAQ (reference sequence). Here the CDR3 reads CASSLPRLAGHEQYF. CDR3 bases: TGTGCCAGCAGCTTGCCACGACTAGCGGGACACGAGCAGTACTTC.

The chain combines TRBV11-2 with TRBJ2-3; the D gene is possibly TRBD2 (5 bases). The CDR3 is made up of 16 amino acids. In germline, CDR1 is SGHAT, CDR2 FQNNGV. V was cut by 1 base and J by 2 bases, with 13 bases left in between. The CDR3 coding sequence is TGTGCCAGCAGCTTAGCTGGGCGGGTGTACACAGATACGCAGTATTTT. Encoded protein: CASSLAGRVYTDTQYF.

The chain is built from TRBV2 and TRBJ2-4; tentatively, D is TRBD1 (6 bases). V was cut by 6 bases and J by 3 bases, with 15 bases left in between. CDR1 and CDR2 from the germline V gene are SNHLY and FYNNEI. This CDR3 region has 15 residues. This chain's CDR3 is CASRADRSGKNIQYF. For the CDR3, the DNA is TGTGCCAGCAGGGCAGACAGGTCCGGCAAAAACATTCAGTACTTC.

The rearrangement joins TRBV9 to TRBJ1-5; possibly TRBD1 for D (5 bases). Between the trimmed V and J ends, which lost 3 bases and 2 bases, there was a span of 9 bases. This CDR3 comprises 14 residues. Per the germline V gene, CDR1 is SGDLS and CDR2 is YYNGEE. The CDR3 region is CASSGGRGNQPQHF. CDR3 bases: TGTGCCAGCAGCGGGGGGAGGGGCAATCAGCCCCAGCATTTT.

V usage is TRBV14 and J usage is TRBJ2-7; 7 positions match TRBD2. With V trimmed by 3 bases and J by 2 bases, 4 bases remained unmatched. Germline-derived CDR1 and CDR2 are SGHDN and FVKESK. There are 14 residues in the CDR3. CDR3: CASSQGLPTYEQYF. The CDR3 nucleotides are TGTGCCAGCAGCCAGGGACTACCAACCTACGAGCAGTACTTC.

This clone was recorded once. J is TRBJ2-7 and V is TRBV10-1, with D possibly TRBD1 on 6 matching bases. The CDR3 is 14 residues long. V lost 8 bases to trimming and J lost 4 bases, with 18 bases between them. The germline V gene encodes CDR1 WNHNN and CDR2 SYGVQD (reference sequence). CDR3 sequence (DNA): TGCGCCAGCTCTCTTGGGCCAGGGGTGTACGAGCAGTACTTC. It encodes CASSLGPGVYEQYF.

The chain is built from TRBV6-1 and TRBJ1-1, with unresolved D. Looked up from germline, CDR1 is MNHNS and CDR2 is SASEGT. V lost 0 bases, J lost 8 bases, and 7 bases lay in between. This CDR3 contains 12 residues. The CDR3 sequence: CASSEARREAFF. In DNA, the CDR3 is TGTGCCAGCAGTGAAGCGCGTCGAGAAGCTTTCTTT.

This chain links TRBV19 with TRBJ2-7, with D tentatively TRBD2 (6 bases). Germline V lookup: CDR1 LNHDA, CDR2 SQIVND (reference sequence). Trimming removed 5 bases at V and 2 bases at J, with 10 bases between. CDR3 size: 13 residues. CDR3 residues: CASSPSGAYEQYF. CDR3 bases: TGTGCCAGTAGTCCCTCGGGGGCCTACGAGCAGTACTTC.

This clone was seen more than once but under ten times. The chain uses TRBV5-1 and TRBJ2-7, with 8 nucleotides matching TRBD1. CDR1 is SGHRS, CDR2 YFSETQ, per germline. Losses at the gene ends were 0 bases for V and 3 bases for J; bases not matched to a gene: 2. The CDR3 has 14 amino acids. CDR3 in amino acids: CASSLATGVYEQYF. CDR3 DNA sequence: TGCGCCAGCAGCTTGGCGACAGGGGTCTACGAGCAGTACTTC.